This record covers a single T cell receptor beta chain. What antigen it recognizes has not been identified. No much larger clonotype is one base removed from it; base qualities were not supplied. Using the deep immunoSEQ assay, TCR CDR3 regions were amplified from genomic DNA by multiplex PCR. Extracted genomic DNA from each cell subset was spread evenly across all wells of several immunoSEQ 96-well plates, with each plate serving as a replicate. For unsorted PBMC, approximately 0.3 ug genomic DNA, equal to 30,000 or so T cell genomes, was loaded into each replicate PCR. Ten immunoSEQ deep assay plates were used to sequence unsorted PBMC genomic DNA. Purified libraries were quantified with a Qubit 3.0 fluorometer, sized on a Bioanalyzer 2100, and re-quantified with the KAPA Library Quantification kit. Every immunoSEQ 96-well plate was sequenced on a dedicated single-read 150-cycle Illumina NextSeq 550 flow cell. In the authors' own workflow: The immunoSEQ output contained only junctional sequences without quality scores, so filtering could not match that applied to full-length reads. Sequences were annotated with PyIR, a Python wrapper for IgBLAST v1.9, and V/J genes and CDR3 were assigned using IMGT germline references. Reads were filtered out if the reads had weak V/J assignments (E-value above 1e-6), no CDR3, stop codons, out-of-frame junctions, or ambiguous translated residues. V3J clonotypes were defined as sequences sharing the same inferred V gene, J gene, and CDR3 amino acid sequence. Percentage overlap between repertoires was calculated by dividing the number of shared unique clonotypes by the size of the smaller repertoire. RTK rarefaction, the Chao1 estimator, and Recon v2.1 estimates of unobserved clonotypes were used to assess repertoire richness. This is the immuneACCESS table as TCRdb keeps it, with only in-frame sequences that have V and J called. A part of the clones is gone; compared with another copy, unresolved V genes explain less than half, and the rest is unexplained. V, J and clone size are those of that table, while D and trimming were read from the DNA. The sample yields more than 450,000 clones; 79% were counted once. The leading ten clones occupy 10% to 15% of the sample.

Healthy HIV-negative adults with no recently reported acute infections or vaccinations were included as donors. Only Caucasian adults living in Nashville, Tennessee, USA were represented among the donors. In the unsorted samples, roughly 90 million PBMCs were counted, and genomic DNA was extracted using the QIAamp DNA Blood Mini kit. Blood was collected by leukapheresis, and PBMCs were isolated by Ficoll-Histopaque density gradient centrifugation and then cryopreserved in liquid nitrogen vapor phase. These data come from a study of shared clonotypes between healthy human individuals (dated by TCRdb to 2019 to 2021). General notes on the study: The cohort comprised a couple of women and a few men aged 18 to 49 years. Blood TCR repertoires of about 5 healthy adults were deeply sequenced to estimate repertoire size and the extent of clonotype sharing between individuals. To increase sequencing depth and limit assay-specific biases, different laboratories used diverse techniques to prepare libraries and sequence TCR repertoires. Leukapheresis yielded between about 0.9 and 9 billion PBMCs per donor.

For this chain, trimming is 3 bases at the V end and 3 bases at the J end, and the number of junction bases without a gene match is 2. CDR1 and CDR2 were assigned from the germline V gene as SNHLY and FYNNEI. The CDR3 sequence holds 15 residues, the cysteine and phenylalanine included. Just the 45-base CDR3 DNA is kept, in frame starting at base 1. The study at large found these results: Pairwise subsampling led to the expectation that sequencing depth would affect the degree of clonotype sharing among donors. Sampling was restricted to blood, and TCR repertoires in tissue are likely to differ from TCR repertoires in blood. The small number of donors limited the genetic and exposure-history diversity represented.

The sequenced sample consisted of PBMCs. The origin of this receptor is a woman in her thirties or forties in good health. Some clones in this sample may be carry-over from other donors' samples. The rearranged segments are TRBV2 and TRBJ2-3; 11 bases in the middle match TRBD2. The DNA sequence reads TGTGCCAGCAGTGATCTAGCGGGAGGAACAGATACGCAGTATTTT. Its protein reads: CASSDLAGGTDTQYF.